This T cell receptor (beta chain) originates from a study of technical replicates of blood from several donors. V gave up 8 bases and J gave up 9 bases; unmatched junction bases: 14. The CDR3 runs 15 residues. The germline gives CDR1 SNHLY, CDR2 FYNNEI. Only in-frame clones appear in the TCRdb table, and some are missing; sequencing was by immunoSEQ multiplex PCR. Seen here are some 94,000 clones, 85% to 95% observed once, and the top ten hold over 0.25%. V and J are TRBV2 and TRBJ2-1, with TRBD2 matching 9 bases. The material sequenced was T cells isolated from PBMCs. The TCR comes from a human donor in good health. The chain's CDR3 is CASRVKASGIGEQFF. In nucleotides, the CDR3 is TGTGCCAGCCGGGTAAAGGCTAGCGGGATTGGTGAGCAGTTCTTC.